Detailed here is one T cell receptor beta chain. Per the germline V gene, CDR1 is LNHDA and CDR2 is SQIVND (reference sequence). The CDR3 covers 16 residues. V trimming: 7 bases; J trimming: 4 bases; junction bases outside the gene matches: 11. This sample was included in a study of cytomegalovirus exposure and HLA in healthy donors. Vbeta (60) and Jbeta (13) primers were used in the PCR. Measured with immunoSEQ multiplex PCR; TCRdb has only the in-frame clones, and not every one. The sample lists 60,000 to 75,000 clones; roughly 69% were seen once. This receptor was obtained from a woman aged 50 to 65 in good health and CMV-seronegative. This sequence joins TRBV19 and TRBJ2-1; 9 bases are a match to TRBD1. Sequenced material: PBMCs. This CDR3 is CASTPLGQGIYNEQFF. The CDR3 DNA follows: TGTGCCAGTACCCCTCTTGGACAGGGGATTTACAATGAGCAGTTCTTC.